Below are 23 T cell receptor beta chains sequenced from a single sample in a study of T cell clones after liver transplantation. Profiling relied on immunoSEQ multiplex PCR, and the TCRdb table lists in-frame clones only, not all of them. The profile shows more than 95,000 clones, around four fifths of them singletons. Sequencing was performed on CD4+ T cells from blood, taken before liver transplant. Every receptor here comes from a human donor who received a liver transplant.

The chain employs TRBV6-6 and TRBJ2-1; D ambiguous. This CDR3 is built from 13 residues. The germline V gene has CDR1 MNHNY and CDR2 SVGAGI (reference sequence). Trimming left V 8 bases short and J 0 bases short, with 8 bases between. The CDR3 DNA sequence: TGTGCCAGCGGCGGAAGCTCCTACAATGAGCAGTTCTTC. Translating gives CASGGSSYNEQFF.

This chain connects TRBV10-2 to TRBJ2-4; 7 bases agree with TRBD2. The junction had 5 bases not matched to a gene; V was cut back by 4 bases and J by 8 bases. CDR1 is WSHSY and CDR2 is SAAADI in the germline V gene. The CDR3 runs 13 residues. CDR3 coding DNA: TGCGCCAGCAGTGGCCCGGGAGGTGACATTCAGTACTTC. It specifies CASSGPGGDIQYF.

The rearrangement uses TRBV29-1 and TRBJ2-5, with 10 nucleotides matching TRBD2. This CDR3 contains 13 residues. J gave up 6 bases and V 8 bases, and 9 bases lay outside the gene matches. CDR1 SQVTM and CDR2 ANQGSEA come from the germline V gene. The CDR3 nucleotides are TGCAGCTCAGGGACTAGCGCTTGGCAGACCCAGTACTTC. Its protein product is CSSGTSAWQTQYF.

The chain joins TRBV7-8 to TRBJ2-7; D uncertain. V lost 5 bases and J 10 bases, leaving 18 bases between the germline ends. Germline CDR1 and CDR2: SGHVS and FQNEAQ. The CDR3 contains 13 residues. The CDR3 region is CASSRIESVSQYF. For the CDR3, the DNA is TGTGCCAGCAGCCGTATCGAGTCTGTCTCACAGTACTTC.

The chain has TRBV5-1 and TRBJ2-3, with D uncertain. Germline CDR1 is SGHRS and CDR2 is YFSETQ. V gave up 6 bases and J gave up 1 base, with 12 bases separating them. CDR3 length: 14 residues. The CDR3 sequence is CASTLGLRTDTQYF. In DNA form, the CDR3 reads TGCGCCAGCACCCTCGGCCTGCGCACAGATACGCAGTATTTT.

This chain links TRBV7-2 with TRBJ2-3; 7 bases are shared with TRBD2. This CDR3 is 14 amino acids long. The germline V gene has CDR1 SGHTA and CDR2 FQGNSA. V was pared by 1 base and J by 4 bases, with 2 bases of the junction left unmatched. CDR3 nucleotides: TGTGCCAGCAGCTTAGAGCGGGACTCAGATACGCAGTATTTT. Translating gives CASSLERDSDTQYF. Complete variable domain (other parts from reference TRBV7-2 and TRBJ2-3): GAGVSQSPSNKVTEKGKDVELRCDPISGHTALYWYRQSLGQGLEFLIYFQGNSAPDKSGLPSDRFSAERTGGSVSTLTIQRTQQEDSAVYLCASSLERDSDTQYFGPGTRLTVL.

The chain joins TRBV6-1 to TRBJ2-3; 11 bases map to TRBD1. J was trimmed by 6 bases and V by 6 bases; bases with no gene match: 8. The CDR3 consists of 15 residues. Germline V gene lookup returns CDR1 MNHNS and CDR2 SASEGT. The CDR3: CASSVRTGGSDTQYF. Written as DNA, the CDR3 is TGTGCCAGCAGCGTTAGGACAGGGGGCAGCGATACGCAGTATTTT.

The genes are TRBV5-6 and TRBJ1-1; D remains unclear. The CDR3 covers 13 residues. CDR1 and CDR2 from the germline V gene are SGHDT and YYEEEE. With 0 bases removed from V and 1 base from J, the gap between germline ends came to 4 bases. CDR3 region: CASSLVANTEAFF. CDR3 in DNA: TGTGCCAGCAGCTTGGTAGCGAACACTGAAGCTTTCTTT.

The chain combines TRBV27 with TRBJ2-3; TRBD1 agrees at 7 bases. This CDR3 is built from 15 residues. Germline CDR1 and CDR2: MNHEY and SMNVEV (reference sequence). V lost 7 bases to trimming and J lost 2 bases; unmatched junction nucleotides: 9. CDR3 coding DNA: TGTGCCAGCAACCCTTACAGGGGTCACACAGATACGCAGTATTTT. This sequence encodes CASNPYRGHTDTQYF.

This clone was observed once. The V gene is TRBV7-9, the J gene TRBJ2-2; TRBD1 might be the D (5 bases). V lost 5 bases, J lost 1 base, and 14 bases lay in between. The CDR3 is 16 amino acids. CDR1 and CDR2 (germline): SEHNR, FQNEAQ (reference sequence). The CDR3 DNA is TGTGCCAGCAGCCCCCCGGGCAGGGAGAACACCGGGGAGCTGTTTTTT. Its translation: CASSPPGRENTGELFF.

The chain uses TRBV19 and TRBJ1-4, with unresolved D. The length of the CDR3 is 15 residues. Germline lookup yields CDR1 LNHDA and CDR2 SQIVND (reference sequence). The V end was cut by 4 bases, the J end by 0 bases, with 9 bases between. CDR3 residues: CASSKGSATNEKLFF. CDR3 in DNA: TGTGCCAGTAGTAAGGGTAGTGCAACTAATGAAAAACTGTTTTTT. The full variable domain, its missing parts supplied by reference TRBV19 and TRBJ1-4, is DGGITQSPKYLFRKEGQNVTLSCEQNLNHDAMYWYRQDPGQGLRLIYYSQIVNDFQKGDIAEGYSVSREKKESFPLTVTSAQKNPTAFYLCASSKGSATNEKLFFGSGTQLSVL.

The chain links TRBV4-2 to TRBJ1-1; 9 bases align to TRBD1. The CDR3 contains 16 residues. Germline V gene sequence: CDR1 LGHNA, CDR2 YNFKEQ. V gave up 1 base and J gave up 1 base; unmatched junction bases: 4. CDR3 in amino acids: CASSQAGTGRNTEAFF. CDR3 bases: TGTGCCAGCAGCCAAGCCGGGACAGGGCGGAACACTGAAGCTTTCTTT.

The chain uses TRBV10-1 and TRBJ2-7; possible D gene TRBD2, 7 bases. Trimming removed 1 base at V and 5 bases at J, with 18 bases between. The germline V gene has CDR1 WNHNN and CDR2 SYGVQD (reference sequence). This CDR3 spans 16 amino acids. CDR3 sequence: CASSEFPPGEGHEQYF. The CDR3 nucleotides read TGCGCCAGCAGTGAGTTCCCCCCAGGGGAGGGCCACGAGCAGTACTTC.

A single count supports this clone. The J gene is TRBJ2-1, the V gene TRBV19; no definite D call. Germline V gives CDR1 LNHDA, CDR2 SQIVND (reference sequence). Trimming took off 2 bases at V and 4 bases at J, with 12 bases between the two ends. This CDR3 has 15 residues. CDR3 nucleotide sequence: TGTGCCAGTAGTATAATAGGTCCACAGTACAATGAGCAGTTCTTC. The encoded protein is CASSIIGPQYNEQFF.

The chain carries TRBV12-2 and TRBJ1-2; the table's D call TRBD1 went unverified against the DNA. TRBV12-2 is termed a pseudogene. The CDR3 consists of 16 residues. The CDR3 is CASRSDRDRAPSGYTF. The CDR3 region has the DNA TGTGCAAGTCGCTCAGACCGGGACAGGGCACCAAGCGGCTACACCTTC.

This clone occurred once. This chain joins TRBV7-9 and TRBJ2-1; 7 nucleotides line up with TRBD1. The CDR3 has 12 residues. V dropped 5 bases and J dropped 16; count of bases not matched to a gene: 11. Germline CDR1 is SEHNR and CDR2 is FQNEAQ (reference sequence). CDR3 protein: CASSTGQARRFF. In DNA form, the CDR3 reads TGTGCCAGCAGCACTGGACAGGCTCGAAGATTCTTC.

The chain is built from TRBV9 and TRBJ1-6; possible D gene TRBD1, 5 bases. Germline V lookup: CDR1 SGDLS, CDR2 YYNGEE. Trimming pared 0 bases from V and 10 bases from J, leaving 11 bases between. The CDR3 is made up of 14 amino acids. The CDR3 DNA reads TGTGCCAGCAGCGTAGCAGGGATTGACTCACCCCTCCACTTT. Translated: CASSVAGIDSPLHF.

V usage is TRBV5-5 and J usage is TRBJ2-7; D might be TRBD2 (6 bases). Trimming took 5 bases from V and 0 from J, leaving 9 bases between them. Germline values: CDR1 SGHKS, CDR2 YYEKEE (reference sequence). The CDR3 consists of 13 residues. CDR3 bases: TGTGCCAGCAGACGGGAGAGCTCCTACGAGCAGTACTTC. It yields the protein CASRRESSYEQYF.

The chain joins TRBV5-1 to TRBJ2-3, with D possibly being TRBD1 or TRBD2 (5 bases each). Germline CDR1 SGHRS, CDR2 YFSETQ. This CDR3 is 17 amino acids long. V lost 4 bases, J lost 4 bases, and 22 bases lay in between. As DNA, the CDR3 is TGCGCCAGCAGCGTCCGGGCCCCTGGGGGTCGACCAGATACGCAGTATTTT. Its translation: CASSVRAPGGRPDTQYF.

The chain combines TRBV19 with TRBJ2-7; 7 positions agree with TRBD1. V gave up 4 bases and J gave up 3 bases; unmatched junction bases: 3. The CDR3 extends over 13 amino acids. The V gene's germline CDR1 is LNHDA and CDR2 SQIVND (reference sequence). CDR3 amino acids: CASSKGQSYEQYF. In DNA form, the CDR3 reads TGTGCCAGTAGTAAGGGACAGAGCTACGAGCAGTACTTC.

J is TRBJ1-1 and V is TRBV27; D gene uncertain. CDR3 length equals 14 residues. Germline loops: CDR1 MNHEY, CDR2 SMNVEV (reference sequence). Trimming took off 4 bases at V and 0 bases at J, with 9 bases between the two ends. CDR3 protein: CASSSYSMNTEAFF. In nucleotides, the CDR3 is TGTGCCAGCAGTTCCTATTCAATGAACACTGAAGCTTTCTTT.

The gene calls are TRBV5-4 and TRBJ2-5; 10 bases map to TRBD2. The CDR3 is made up of 18 amino acids. Germline V gene sequence: CDR1 SGHNT, CDR2 YYREEE (reference sequence). Trimming took 3 bases from V and 1 from J; bases not matched to a gene: 12. CDR3 residues: CASSSTKKLAGIQETQYF. The CDR3 region has the DNA TGTGCCAGCAGCTCGACGAAGAAACTAGCGGGGATCCAAGAGACCCAGTACTTC.

This chain links TRBV6-5 with TRBJ1-3, with D perhaps matching TRBD1 (5 bases). V was trimmed by 4 bases and J by 5 bases, leaving 15 bases between them. CDR3 size: 15 residues. CDR1 is MNHEY and CDR2 is SVGAGI in the germline V gene. CDR3 bases: TGTGCCAGCAGTTTCTGGAAAGGGACCAGAAACACCATATATTTT. It translates to CASSFWKGTRNTIYF.